This passage covers 17 T cell receptor beta chains from one sample sequenced in a study of cytomegalovirus exposure and HLA in healthy donors. The PCR was carried out with 60 Vbeta primers and 13 Jbeta primers. The method was immunoSEQ multiplex PCR; TCRdb's version includes in-frame clones alone and lacks a portion of them. The sample records around 170,000 clones, 80% to 85% being singletons. The sequenced material came from PBMCs. These receptors came from a middle-aged man in good health and CMV-seropositive.

This rearrangement joins TRBV19 to TRBJ2-3, with D perhaps matching TRBD2 (7 bases). Germline values: CDR1 LNHDA, CDR2 SQIVND (reference sequence). Trimming stripped 6 bases from V and 5 bases from J, with 15 bases between. The CDR3 runs 14 residues. This chain's CDR3 is CASSPGGQGDTQYF. In nucleotides, the CDR3 is TGTGCCAGTAGCCCCGGGGGGCAGGGAGATACGCAGTATTTT.

The V and J genes are TRBV6-1 and TRBJ2-7; 7 bases are a match to TRBD1. The CDR3 spans 13 residues. After removal of 4 bases from V and 5 bases from J, the junction contained 5 bases not matched to a gene. Looked up from germline, CDR1 is MNHNS and CDR2 is SASEGT. In nucleotides, the CDR3 is TGTGCCAGCAGTGGACAGGGTAGGGACGAGCAGTACTTC. Residues: CASSGQGRDEQYF.

V is TRBV10-3 and J is TRBJ2-7, with 11 positions matching TRBD1. Germline V gene sequence: CDR1 ENHRY, CDR2 SYGVKD. The CDR3 spans 14 residues. The J segment lost 6 bases and the V segment lost 8 bases, leaving 9 bases of the junction unmatched. CDR3 amino acids: CAISWTGGASEQYF. In DNA, the CDR3 is TGTGCCATCTCATGGACAGGGGGCGCTTCCGAGCAGTACTTC.

The V call is TRBV6-5, the J call TRBJ1-2, with D unresolved. The CDR3 runs to 15 residues. V gave up 0 bases and J gave up 5 bases, with 13 bases separating them. The germline V gene has CDR1 MNHEY and CDR2 SVGAGI. The CDR3 spells CASSYSSGRGYGYTF. CDR3 DNA sequence: TGTGCCAGCAGTTACTCGTCGGGCCGAGGGTATGGCTACACCTTC.

The genes are TRBV27 and TRBJ1-1; D is uncertain. Per the germline V gene, CDR1 is MNHEY and CDR2 is SMNVEV (reference sequence). V lost 6 bases and J 5 bases, leaving 19 bases between the germline ends. The CDR3 is made up of 15 amino acids. CDR3 sequence (DNA): TGTGCCAGCAGACCACAACTCACAAGAGGGACTGAAGCTTTCTTT. This sequence encodes CASRPQLTRGTEAFF.

This clone was observed a few times. The rearrangement uses TRBV5-4 and TRBJ2-2; 13 nucleotides align to TRBD2. The V segment lost 0 bases and the J segment 4 bases; nucleotides outside the gene matches: 3. CDR1 is SGHNT and CDR2 is YYREEE in the germline V gene (reference sequence). The CDR3 totals 17 residues. The CDR3 reads CASSLELAGGSTGELFF. CDR3 bases: TGTGCCAGCAGCTTGGAACTAGCGGGGGGGTCCACCGGGGAGCTGTTTTTT.

The genes are TRBV9 and TRBJ1-1; 8 nucleotides match TRBD1. V lost 4 bases to trimming and J lost 13 bases; unmatched junction nucleotides: 9. Germline V gene data show CDR1 as SGDLS and CDR2 as YYNGEE. This CDR3 contains 12 residues. The CDR3 sequence is CASSLSDREVFF. The CDR3 region has the DNA TGTGCCAGCAGCCTATCGGACAGGGAGGTTTTCTTT.

This clone showed up just a few times. V and J are TRBV12-5 and TRBJ2-1; tentative D call: TRBD1 (6 bases). The V and J ends lost 6 bases and 5 bases respectively, with 17 bases between them. Germline V lookup: CDR1 LGHNT, CDR2 FRNRAP. This CDR3 is 15 amino acids long. CDR3 loop: CASGHPGTPNNEQFF. CDR3 nucleotide sequence: TGTGCTAGTGGGCACCCCGGGACACCTAACAATGAGCAGTTCTTC.

The genes are TRBV11-1 and TRBJ2-2, with 8 bases aligning to TRBD2. V lost 6 bases to trimming and J lost 4 bases; unmatched junction nucleotides: 4. Germline CDR1 reads SGHAT; CDR2 reads FQDESV (reference sequence). The CDR3 length is 14 residues. The chain's CDR3 is CASRERGITGELFF. CDR3 in DNA: TGTGCCAGCAGGGAGCGGGGGATCACCGGGGAGCTGTTTTTT.

The chain couples TRBV28 to TRBJ2-5; 15 bases fit TRBD2. Germline CDR1 reads MDHEN; CDR2 reads SYDVKM. Trimming at V came to 8 bases and at J to 1 base, leaving 8 bases not matched to a gene. CDR3 length equals 17 residues. CDR3 amino acids: CASRGLAGGPFQETQYF. In nucleotides, the CDR3 is TGTGCCAGCCGGGGACTAGCGGGGGGCCCCTTCCAAGAGACCCAGTACTTC.

The rearrangement joins TRBV28 to TRBJ2-5; 7 bases are a match to TRBD1. The germline CDR1 and CDR2 sequences are MDHEN and SYDVKM. The ends lost 6 bases at V and 1 base at J; junction bases unmatched: 8. This CDR3 region has 15 residues. CDR3 amino acids: CASSPRDSPQETQYF. The CDR3 bases are TGTGCCAGCAGCCCCCGGGACAGCCCCCAAGAGACCCAGTACTTC.

This clone is deemed medium-sized. V and J are TRBV4-1 and TRBJ1-5; the D gene is possibly TRBD1 (5 bases). The germline V gene encodes CDR1 MGHRA and CDR2 YSYEKL. The ends were cut back, 1 base at V and 1 base at J, with 11 bases in the middle. The CDR3 length is 16 residues. Here the CDR3 reads CASSQGGGPSNQPQHF. Here the CDR3 DNA reads TGCGCCAGCAGCCAAGGCGGGGGACCGAGCAATCAGCCCCAGCATTTT.

This clone has only one observation. The V call is TRBV27, the J call TRBJ2-3; 16 bases match TRBD2. The germline V gene encodes CDR1 MNHEY and CDR2 SMNVEV (reference sequence). V shed 6 bases, J shed 4 bases, and the junction held 7 bases outside the gene matches. The CDR3 extends over 17 amino acids. The CDR3 nucleotides are TGTGCCAGCAGCTGGGGGACTAGCGGGGGGGCCCCAGATACGCAGTATTTT. It yields the protein CASSWGTSGGAPDTQYF.

This clone was counted between two and nine times. The rearrangement links TRBV6-6 to TRBJ1-2; 7 nucleotides match TRBD1. V shed 2 bases and J 8 bases; nucleotides not matched to a gene: 5. Germline CDR1 reads MNHNY; CDR2 reads SVGAGI (reference sequence). The CDR3 runs 13 residues. The CDR3 DNA reads as TGTGCCAGCAGTTACCCAGAGGACAGGGGCTACACCTTC. This codes for CASSYPEDRGYTF.

The chain is built from TRBV13 and TRBJ2-5; 8 bases are shared with TRBD2. V was clipped by 2 bases and J by 5 bases; unmatched bases: 7. Germline loops: CDR1 PRHDT, CDR2 FYEKMQ (reference sequence). The CDR3 is made up of 15 amino acids. CDR3 protein: CASSLRAGGRETQYF. CDR3 nucleotide sequence: TGTGCCAGCAGCTTACGGGCGGGGGGACGGGAGACCCAGTACTTC.

The CDR3 bases are TGTGCCAGCTCACAGGACAGGCAGGCCGCTTACTATGGCTACACCTTC. It is translated as CASSQDRQAAYYGYTF. V gene TRBV18 combines with J gene TRBJ1-2; 7 nucleotides agree with TRBD1. The CDR3 contains 16 residues. The germline V gene has CDR1 KGHSH and CDR2 LQKENI. V lost 4 bases to trimming and J lost 3 bases; unmatched junction nucleotides: 11.

V usage is TRBV7-8 and J usage is TRBJ1-5, with TRBD1 matching over 9 bases. V dropped 4 bases and J dropped 7; count of bases not matched to a gene: 8. Germline CDR1 is SGHVS and CDR2 is FQNEAQ. The CDR3 spans 15 residues. CDR3: CASSSSGQGRQPQHF. The CDR3, as DNA: TGTGCCAGCAGCTCCTCTGGACAGGGGAGACAGCCCCAGCATTTT.